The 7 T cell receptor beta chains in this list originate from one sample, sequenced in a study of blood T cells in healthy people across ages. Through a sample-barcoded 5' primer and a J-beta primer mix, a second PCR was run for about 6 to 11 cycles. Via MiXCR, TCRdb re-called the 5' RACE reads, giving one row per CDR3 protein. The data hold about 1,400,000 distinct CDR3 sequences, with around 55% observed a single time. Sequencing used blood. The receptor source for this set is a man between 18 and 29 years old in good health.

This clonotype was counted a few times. In DNA form, the CDR3 reads TGTGCCAGCAGCGAGACAGGGATGGAGCAGTACTTC. Amino acids: CASSETGMEQYF. The chain employs TRBV3-1 and TRBJ2-5, with 7 bases fitting TRBD1. With V trimmed by 5 bases and J by 11 bases, 8 bases remained unmatched. The CDR3 sequence is 12 residues long. Germline CDR1 LGHDT, CDR2 YNNKEL (reference sequence).

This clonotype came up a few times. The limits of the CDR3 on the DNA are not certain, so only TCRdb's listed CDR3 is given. The CDR3 spells CASSSSGQGLGNQPQHF. The chain combines TRBV6-6 with TRBJ1-5; TRBD1, the table's D call, lacks a check against the DNA. Inclusive of both ends, the CDR3 amounts to 17 amino acids. From germline, CDR1 is MNHNY and CDR2 SVGAGI (reference sequence).

CDR3 nucleotides: TGTGCCAGCAGCAGCCGGACGTGGTCGTATTCACCCCTCCACTTT. It specifies CASSSRTWSYSPLHF. V usage is TRBV7-2 and J usage is TRBJ1-6; D call uncertain. CDR1 SGHTA and CDR2 FQGNSA come from the germline V gene. Deletions cut 5 bases from V and 8 bases from J, with 16 bases between. CDR3 length equals 15 residues. Based on the CDR3 plus reference TRBV7-2 and TRBJ1-6, the full variable domain is GAGVSQSPSNKVTEKGKDVELRCDPISGHTALYWYRQSLGQGLEFLIYFQGNSAPDKSGLPSDRFSAERTGGSVSTLTIQRTQQEDSAVYLCASSSRTWSYSPLHFGNGTRLTVT.

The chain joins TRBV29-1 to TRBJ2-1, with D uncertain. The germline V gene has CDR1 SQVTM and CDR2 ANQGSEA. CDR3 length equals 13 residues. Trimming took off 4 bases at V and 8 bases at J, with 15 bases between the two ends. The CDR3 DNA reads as TGCAGCGTTGGTGCCGCAGTCGTCGATGAGCAGTTCTTC. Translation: CSVGAAVVDEQFF.

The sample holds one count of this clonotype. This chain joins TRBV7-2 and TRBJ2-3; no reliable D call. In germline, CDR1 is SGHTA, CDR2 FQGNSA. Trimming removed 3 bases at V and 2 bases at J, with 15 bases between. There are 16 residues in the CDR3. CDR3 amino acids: CASSFLGESPTDTQYF. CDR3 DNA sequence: TGTGCCAGCAGCTTTCTGGGCGAGAGCCCCACAGATACGCAGTATTTT. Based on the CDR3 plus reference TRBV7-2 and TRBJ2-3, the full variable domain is GAGVSQSPSNKVTEKGKDVELRCDPISGHTALYWYRQSLGQGLEFLIYFQGNSAPDKSGLPSDRFSAERTGGSVSTLTIQRTQQEDSAVYLCASSFLGESPTDTQYFGPGTRLTVL.

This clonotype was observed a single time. DNA for the CDR3: TGTGCCACCAGTGACAGACGAGCGGGAAGGAATGAGCAGTTCTTC. Amino acid sequence: CATSDRRAGRNEQFF. The chain joins TRBV24-1 to TRBJ2-1; 7 positions agree with TRBD2. Germline V gene lookup returns CDR1 KGHDR and CDR2 SFDVKD. The CDR3 is 15 amino acids. Germline trimming cut 4 bases from V and 7 bases from J; bases unmatched to any gene: 9.

This CDR3 is CASRLPTETQYF. The CDR3 DNA is TGTGCCAGCCGGCTCCCAACAGAGACCCAGTACTTC. V usage is TRBV7-2 and J usage is TRBJ2-5; no reliable D call. The V end was cut by 8 bases, the J end by 4 bases, with 11 bases between. CDR1 is SGHTA and CDR2 is FQGNSA in the germline V gene. This CDR3 region has 12 residues.